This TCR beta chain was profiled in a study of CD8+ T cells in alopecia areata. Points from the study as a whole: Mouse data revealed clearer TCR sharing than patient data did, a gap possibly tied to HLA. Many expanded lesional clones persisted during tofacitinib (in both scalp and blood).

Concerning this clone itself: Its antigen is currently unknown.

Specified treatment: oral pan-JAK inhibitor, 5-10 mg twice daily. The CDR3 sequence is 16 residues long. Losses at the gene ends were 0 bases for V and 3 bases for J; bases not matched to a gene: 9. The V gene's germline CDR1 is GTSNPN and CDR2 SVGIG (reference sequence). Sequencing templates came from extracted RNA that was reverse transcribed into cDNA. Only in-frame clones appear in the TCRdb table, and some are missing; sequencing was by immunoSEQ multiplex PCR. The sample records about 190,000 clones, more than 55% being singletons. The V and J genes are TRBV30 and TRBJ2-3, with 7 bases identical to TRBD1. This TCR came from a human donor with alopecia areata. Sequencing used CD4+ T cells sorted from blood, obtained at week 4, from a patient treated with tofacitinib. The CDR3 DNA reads TGTGCCTGGAGTGTAGGTACAGGGGCCAGTACAGATACGCAGTATTTT. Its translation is CAWSVGTGASTDTQYF.